These 9 T cell receptor beta chains were sequenced from one sample in a study of CD8+CD57+ T cells in acquired aplastic anemia. Researchers used genomic DNA as the template to profile TCR beta VDJ and CDR3. TCRdb re-called the reads through MiXCR, storing one row per CDR3 protein. The data show 180,000 or so distinct CDR3 sequences, around half seen once. Patients chosen for sequencing had shown CD8+CD57+ cell expansion by flow cytometry. The sequencing sample was made of sorted CD4+, CD8+, or CD8+CD57+ T cells (not recorded which) from PBMCs. These receptor sequences come from a human donor with aplastic anemia.

The sample holds many counts of this clonotype. The chain recombines TRBV12-3 or TRBV12-4 with TRBJ2-2; the D is unclear. The CDR3 extends over 15 amino acids. With 1 base removed from V and 0 bases from J, the gap between germline ends came to 6 bases. The CDR3 is CASSLGLTNTGELFF. The CDR3 DNA reads TGTGCCAGCAGTTTAGGACTCACGAACACCGGGGAGCTGTTTTTT.

This clonotype showed up many times. The chain is built from TRBV7-6 and TRBJ2-1; maybe TRBD2 (7 bases). CDR1 is SGHVS and CDR2 is FNYEAQ in the germline V gene. The CDR3 is 15 amino acids. Trimming removed 5 bases from V and 8 bases from J, with 19 bases in between. The CDR3 DNA reads TGTGCCAGCAGCCGGGAAGGGGGGGGCCCATATGAGCAGTTCTTC. Translated: CASSREGGGPYEQFF.

V and J are TRBV9 and TRBJ1-2; tentative D call: TRBD1 (5 bases). The V and J ends lost 3 bases and 8 bases respectively, with 11 bases between them. The V gene's germline CDR1 is SGDLS and CDR2 YYNGEE. CDR3 length: 12 amino acids. CDR3 DNA: TGTGCCAGCAGCGGGGGCAGGGAAGGCTACACCTTC. It specifies CASSGGREGYTF.

This clonotype was recorded many times. The chain uses TRBV10-3 and TRBJ2-5; TRBD1 matches 10 bases. V shed 8 bases and J 3 bases; nucleotides not matched to a gene: 3. CDR1 is ENHRY, CDR2 SYGVKD, per germline. The CDR3 has 13 amino acids. CDR3 in amino acids: CAISGTGEETQYF. The CDR3 DNA sequence: TGTGCCATCTCCGGGACAGGGGAAGAGACCCAGTACTTC.

Only a few counts were recorded for this clonotype. CDR3 residues: CASSLMRKETQYF. DNA of the CDR3: TGTGCCAGCAGCTTAATGAGGAAGGAGACCCAGTACTTC. The rearrangement joins TRBV7-9 to TRBJ2-5; no reliable D call. Germline CDR1 is SEHNR and CDR2 is FQNEAQ (reference sequence). This CDR3 is built from 13 residues. The V end was cut by 2 bases, the J end by 5 bases, with 9 bases between.

The rearrangement joins TRBV3-1 to TRBJ2-7; 7 bases align to TRBD2. V lost 1 base to trimming and J lost 1 base; unmatched junction nucleotides: 4. Germline CDR1 is LGHDT and CDR2 is YNNKEL (reference sequence). The CDR3 is made up of 15 amino acids. The CDR3 protein is CASSQASGKSYEQYF. The CDR3 coding sequence is TGTGCCAGCAGCCAAGCTAGCGGTAAATCCTACGAGCAGTACTTC.

This clonotype was found a few times. This may be a read error, as it is one base from a much larger clone. The J gene is TRBJ2-5, the V gene TRBV7-9; TRBD1 matches 10 bases. In germline, CDR1 is SEHNR, CDR2 FQNEAQ (reference sequence). This CDR3 is built from 16 residues. V gave up 8 bases and J gave up 2 bases; unmatched junction bases: 11. In nucleotides, the CDR3 is TGTGCCAGCGGCTCGGCCGGGACAGGGGTGCAAGAGACCCAGTACTTC. It codes for CASGSAGTGVQETQYF.

The chain links TRBV12-3 or TRBV12-4 to TRBJ1-1; D gene unclear. The CDR3 contains 12 residues. The germline V and J ends were trimmed by 2 bases and 10 bases, with 11 bases remaining between them. The CDR3 DNA reads TGTGCCAGCAGTTTATGGCAGGTGGCAGCTTTCTTT. Encoded protein: CASSLWQVAAFF.

The chain employs TRBV20-1 and TRBJ1-5; 8 bases agree with TRBD1. The CDR3 covers 13 residues. Germline V gene sequence: CDR1 DFQATT, CDR2 SNEGSKA (reference sequence). Germline trimming cut 6 bases from V and 2 bases from J; bases unmatched to any gene: 3. CDR3 DNA: TGCAGTGCAGAGACAGGGGGCAATCAGCCCCAGCATTTT. Encoded protein: CSAETGGNQPQHF.